The next 18 T cell receptor beta chains were all read from a single sample in a study of blood T cell repertoires in COVID-19. Only in-frame clones appear in the TCRdb table, and some are missing; sequencing was by immunoSEQ multiplex PCR. Here the sample spans 350,000 to 450,000 clones, approximately 89% being singletons. Sequenced sample: peripheral blood. Source of these receptors: a woman between 40 and 55 years old with COVID-19, enrolled during active disease.

CDR3 in amino acids: CASSSLDREKLFF. DNA for the CDR3: TGTGCCAGCAGCTCTTTAGACAGGGAAAAACTGTTTTTT. The chain employs TRBV7-9 and TRBJ1-4; TRBD1 is a possible D gene (6 bases). There are 13 residues in the CDR3. The germline V gene has CDR1 SEHNR and CDR2 FQNEAQ (reference sequence). Trimming took 4 bases from V and 8 from J, leaving 11 bases between them. Looking up the rest from reference TRBV7-9 and TRBJ1-4 gives the full variable domain: DTGVSQNPRHKITKRGQNVTFRCDPISEHNRLYWYRQTLGQGPEFLTYFQNEAQLEKSRLLSDRFSAERPKGSFSTLEIQRTEQGDSAMYLCASSSLDREKLFFGSGTQLSVL.

This clone was detected a few times. Here the CDR3 reads CASSQEDRVVENTIYF. CDR3 in DNA: TGTGCCAGCAGCCAAGAAGATCGGGTGGTTGAAAACACCATATATTTT. The chain recombines TRBV3-1 (or the pseudogene TRBV3-2) with TRBJ1-3; D gene ambiguous. CDR3 size: 16 residues. The germline V gene has CDR1 LGHDT and CDR2 YNNKEL (reference sequence). Trimming took 0 bases from V and 6 from J, leaving 15 bases between them.

The chain combines TRBV6-5 with TRBJ1-6, with D uncertain. Germline loops: CDR1 MNHEY, CDR2 SVGAGI. V lost 6 bases, J lost 9 bases, and 12 bases lay in between. The CDR3 loop spans 13 amino acids. The CDR3 region has the DNA TGTGCCAGCAGGCCGGGTCAACCTTCACCCCTCCACTTT. Translation gives CASRPGQPSPLHF.

The V and J genes are TRBV12-5 and TRBJ2-3, with D possibly being TRBD1 (6 bases). This CDR3 is 15 amino acids long. Germline CDR1 reads LGHNT; CDR2 reads FRNRAP. The V end lost 3 bases, the J end lost 4 bases, and 14 bases lay between the germline ends. The CDR3: CASGLGTPGADTQYF. CDR3 sequence (DNA): TGTGCTAGTGGTTTAGGGACACCCGGGGCAGATACGCAGTATTTT.

This chain joins TRBV3-1 (or the pseudogene TRBV3-2) and TRBJ1-5, with D hard to call. Germline V gene data show CDR1 as LGHDT and CDR2 as YNNKEL (reference sequence). CDR3 length equals 11 residues. Trimming cost V 6 bases and J 10 bases, with 10 bases left between them. For the CDR3, the DNA is TGTGCCAGCAGGGGCGTCGGACCCCAGCATTTT. This gives the protein CASRGVGPQHF.

The CDR3 loop is CASSSPVVGTEQFF. For the CDR3, the DNA is TGCGCCAGCAGCTCTCCGGTGGTTGGGACAGAGCAGTTCTTC. J is TRBJ2-1 and V is TRBV5-1; the D gene is possibly TRBD1 (6 bases). This CDR3 is 14 amino acids long. The V end lost 3 bases, the J end lost 10 bases, and 17 bases lay between the germline ends. Germline CDR1 reads SGHRS; CDR2 reads YFSETQ.

This chain links TRBV7-2 with TRBJ1-1; no clear D gene. V shed 5 bases and J shed 3 bases, with 4 bases lying between them. Germline-derived CDR1 and CDR2 are SGHTA and FQGNSA. The CDR3 covers 11 residues. The CDR3 DNA reads as TGTGCCAGCAGCCTCCACACTGAAGCTTTCTTT. As protein: CASSLHTEAFF.

The V gene is TRBV27, the J gene TRBJ2-1; 12 bases fit TRBD2. The germline CDR1 and CDR2 sequences are MNHEY and SMNVEV (reference sequence). Trimming took 5 bases from V and 2 from J; bases not matched to a gene: 13. This CDR3 contains 19 residues. The CDR3 bases are TGTGCCAGCAGTCGTATCCGCAAAACTAGCGGGGGGACCTACAATGAGCAGTTCTTC. As protein: CASSRIRKTSGGTYNEQFF.

The chain recombines TRBV6-6 with TRBJ1-3; 8 positions match TRBD1. This CDR3 is 16 amino acids long. The germline V gene encodes CDR1 MNHNY and CDR2 SVGAGI (reference sequence). After removal of 5 bases from V and 0 bases from J, the junction contained 6 bases not matched to a gene. CDR3 sequence reads: CASSLGQGGSGNTIYF. CDR3 nucleotide sequence: TGTGCCAGCAGTCTAGGACAGGGCGGCTCTGGAAACACCATATATTTT.

CDR3 residues: CASREQAHYGYTF. The CDR3 nucleotides are TGTGCCAGTAGGGAACAGGCGCACTATGGCTACACCTTC. The chain is built from TRBV19 and TRBJ1-2; D might be TRBD1 (5 bases). The V gene's germline CDR1 is LNHDA and CDR2 SQIVND (reference sequence). Deletions cut 6 bases from V and 3 bases from J, with 11 bases between. This CDR3 has 13 amino acids.

CDR3 loop: CASSYLAGTTDTQYF. The CDR3 DNA is TGTGCCAGCAGTTACCTAGCGGGGACCACAGATACGCAGTATTTT. The chain couples TRBV6-5 to TRBJ2-3; 9 bases align to TRBD2. Unmatched junction bases numbered 2, after V lost 2 bases and J lost 2 bases. The CDR3 spans 15 residues. Germline-derived CDR1 and CDR2 are MNHEY and SVGAGI.

The gene calls are TRBV7-6 and TRBJ2-2; the D gene is possibly TRBD2 (5 bases). The CDR3 contains 14 residues. Germline values: CDR1 SGHVS, CDR2 FNYEAQ. The V and J ends lost 0 bases and 5 bases respectively, with 7 bases between them. CDR3 sequence reads: CASSLARATGELFF. CDR3 nucleotides: TGTGCCAGCAGCTTAGCGAGGGCGACCGGGGAGCTGTTTTTT.

The table lists this clone with a few counts. This chain connects TRBV28 to TRBJ1-1; TRBD1 might be the D (6 bases). Trimming removed 6 bases at V and 0 bases at J, with 14 bases between. The CDR3 is 15 amino acids. Germline-derived CDR1 and CDR2 are MDHEN and SYDVKM. The CDR3 spells CASSPTGNMNTEAFF. The CDR3 nucleotides read TGTGCCAGCAGCCCGACAGGAAACATGAACACTGAAGCTTTCTTT.

This clone was observed a handful of times. The rearrangement uses TRBV28 and TRBJ2-1; D possibly corresponds to TRBD1 (6 bases). From germline, CDR1 is MDHEN and CDR2 SYDVKM. The germline V and J ends were trimmed by 5 bases and 0 bases, with 14 bases remaining between them. This CDR3 is 16 amino acids long. CDR3 sequence: CASSPRKGVSYNEQFF. The CDR3 nucleotides are TGTGCCAGCAGTCCCCGGAAGGGGGTCTCCTACAATGAGCAGTTCTTC.

V is TRBV28 and J is TRBJ1-2; weak D call: TRBD1 (6 bases). The V end was cut by 6 bases, the J end by 5 bases, with 16 bases between. CDR1 and CDR2 from the germline V gene are MDHEN and SYDVKM. The CDR3 sequence is 14 residues long. This CDR3 is CASSPHRTAYGYTF. CDR3 DNA sequence: TGTGCCAGCAGCCCTCACCGGACAGCATATGGCTACACCTTC.

The rearrangement uses TRBV5-1 and TRBJ2-7, with D perhaps matching TRBD1 (7 bases). With 3 bases removed from V and 6 bases from J, the gap between germline ends came to 22 bases. Germline CDR1 reads SGHRS; CDR2 reads YFSETQ. There are 16 residues in the CDR3. The CDR3 protein is CASSSPLGGTEREQYF. The CDR3 bases are TGCGCCAGCAGCTCCCCCTTGGGCGGGACAGAACGCGAGCAGTACTTC.

The chain joins TRBV28 to TRBJ1-3, with D tentatively TRBD1 (5 bases). The V gene lost 2 bases and the J gene lost 1 base, with 6 bases spanning the gap. The CDR3 covers 14 residues. Looked up from germline, CDR1 is MDHEN and CDR2 is SYDVKM. CDR3 DNA sequence: TGTGCCAGCAGTTTACCAGGGTCTGGAAACACCATATATTTT. It is translated as CASSLPGSGNTIYF.

This chain connects TRBV5-4 to TRBJ1-2; 10 positions match TRBD1. CDR1 is SGHNT and CDR2 is YYREEE in the germline V gene (reference sequence). There are 15 residues in the CDR3. The ends lost 4 bases at V and 2 bases at J; junction bases unmatched: 5. The DNA of the CDR3 is TGTGCCAGCAGCGCGGGACAGGGGATGAACTATGGCTACACCTTC. As protein: CASSAGQGMNYGYTF.